Following are 17 T cell receptor beta chains from one sample sequenced in a study of blood T cell repertoires in COVID-19. The assay was immunoSEQ multiplex PCR, and TCRdb's table has in-frame clones only and misses some. The sample holds 60,000 to 75,000 clones, 80% to 90% seen once. The sequencing input was peripheral blood. These TCRs come from a human donor in a cohort sampled during active COVID-19.

This clone came up many times. The chain uses TRBV2 and TRBJ1-2; D is undetermined. The CDR3 has 17 residues. V lost 2 bases, J lost 2 bases, and 18 bases lay in between. The germline gives CDR1 SNHLY, CDR2 FYNNEI. CDR3 sequence: CASSESYSFPKNYGYTF. Here the CDR3 DNA reads TGTGCCAGCAGTGAATCCTATAGTTTTCCAAAGAACTATGGCTACACCTTC.

V is TRBV21-1 and J is TRBJ2-1; TRBD2 is taken as the D call from the table, unchecked against the DNA. TRBV21-1 is a documented pseudogene. This CDR3 is 16 amino acids long. This CDR3 is CASSGEWTRRLNEQFF. The CDR3 region has the DNA TGTGCCAGCAGCGGTGAGTGGACTAGGCGACTCAATGAGCAGTTCTTC.

V is TRBV9 and J is TRBJ2-1, with 11 nucleotides matching TRBD2. Germline-derived CDR1 and CDR2 are SGDLS and YYNGEE. J lost 7 bases, V lost 4 bases, and 10 bases had no gene match. This CDR3 comprises 16 residues. The CDR3 sequence: CASSLTLAGGGNEQFF. The CDR3 DNA is TGTGCCAGCAGCCTTACTCTAGCGGGAGGTGGGAATGAGCAGTTCTTC.

The chain has TRBV2 and TRBJ1-1; D is unresolved. CDR1 is SNHLY and CDR2 is FYNNEI in the germline V gene. V was pared by 2 bases and J by 1 base, with 8 bases between. The CDR3 has 14 residues. CDR3 amino acids: CASSEFGSNTEAFF. In DNA form, the CDR3 reads TGTGCCAGCAGTGAATTCGGGTCGAACACTGAAGCTTTCTTT.

The V gene is TRBV5-1, the J gene TRBJ2-7; 9 bases agree with TRBD1. V gave up 4 bases and J gave up 6 bases; unmatched junction bases: 11. The CDR3 has 15 amino acids. Germline assignment: CDR1 SGHRS and CDR2 YFSETQ. The CDR3 here is CASSLRGTGLVEQYF. The DNA for the CDR3 is TGCGCCAGCAGCCTAAGAGGGACAGGGTTGGTCGAGCAGTACTTC.

This clone was seen only once. The chain employs TRBV2 and TRBJ2-3, with D tentatively TRBD1 (6 bases). CDR3 length: 14 amino acids. Per the germline V gene, CDR1 is SNHLY and CDR2 is FYNNEI. V was pared by 5 bases and J by 4 bases, with 13 bases between. CDR3 DNA sequence: TGTGCCAGCAGTAATAACAGGGTCGCAGATACGCAGTATTTT. This gives the protein CASSNNRVADTQYF.

This clone was detected once. The rearrangement joins TRBV5-1 to TRBJ2-6, with 7 bases matching TRBD1. The J segment lost 3 bases and the V segment lost 1 base, leaving 10 bases of the junction unmatched. The CDR3 runs to 18 residues. Germline V gene data show CDR1 as SGHRS and CDR2 as YFSETQ. The CDR3 DNA follows: TGCGCCAGCAGCTTGAAGTCGAACAGGGGTGATGGGGCCAACGTCCTGACTTTC. It yields the protein CASSLKSNRGDGANVLTF.

The chain recombines TRBV14 with TRBJ2-7, with 8 bases that match TRBD1. The CDR3 extends over 17 amino acids. V shed 1 base, J shed 7 bases, and the junction held 15 bases outside the gene matches. Germline CDR1 is SGHDN and CDR2 is FVKESK. For the CDR3, the DNA is TGTGCCAGCAGCCAAGTTCTGAGGGCGGGACAGGCGGGAGAGCAGTACTTC. Amino acid sequence: CASSQVLRAGQAGEQYF.

This clone was recorded once. The chain recombines TRBV2 with TRBJ2-3; D remains unclear. CDR3 length: 14 residues. Germline assignment: CDR1 SNHLY and CDR2 FYNNEI. The V end was cut by 8 bases, the J end by 1 base, with 13 bases between. The CDR3 is CASLSEPGTDTQYF. The CDR3 region has the DNA TGTGCCAGCCTGTCCGAACCGGGCACAGATACGCAGTATTTT.

This clone was seen a few times. The chain couples TRBV20-1 to TRBJ1-2, with D tentatively TRBD1 (5 bases). The V and J ends lost 6 bases and 3 bases respectively, with 8 bases between them. Germline values: CDR1 DFQATT, CDR2 SNEGSKA (reference sequence). This CDR3 spans 11 amino acids. As DNA, the CDR3 is TGCAGTGCCTCGGGGGACTATGGCTACACCTTC. As protein: CSASGDYGYTF.

The V call is TRBV4-2, the J call TRBJ1-2; no definite D call. The CDR3 sequence is 18 residues long. Between the trimmed V and J ends, which lost 1 base and 0 bases, there was a span of 18 bases. Germline CDR1 LGHNA, CDR2 YNFKEQ. Here the CDR3 DNA reads TGTGCCAGCAGCCAAGGGCTGGGGAGACCGAGTTCTAACTATGGCTACACCTTC. Amino acid sequence: CASSQGLGRPSSNYGYTF.

Of note for this clone: The same CDR3 also results from other DNA sequences found in this sample. This chain connects TRBV7-8 to TRBJ2-2; perhaps TRBD2 as D (7 bases). This CDR3 is built from 17 residues. Trimming took off 9 bases at V and 3 bases at J, with 23 bases between the two ends. The germline gives CDR1 SGHVS, CDR2 FQNEAQ. The CDR3 nucleotides are TGTGCCAGTAGCGAGAGGGCGGGGGCTTGGGACACCGGGGAGCTGTTTTTT. This encodes CASSERAGAWDTGELFF.

This clone was counted once. V gene TRBV5-1 combines with J gene TRBJ1-4; unclear D gene. The CDR3 length is 15 residues. Germline CDR1 reads SGHRS; CDR2 reads YFSETQ. The V and J ends lost 0 bases and 0 bases respectively, with 6 bases between them. In DNA form, the CDR3 reads TGCGCCAGCAGCTTGGGAGGGTCAACTAATGAAAAACTGTTTTTT. This sequence encodes CASSLGGSTNEKLFF.

The chain is built from TRBV30 and TRBJ1-5; D not resolved. Germline assignment: CDR1 GTSNPN and CDR2 SVGIG (reference sequence). Trimming pared 4 bases from V and 3 bases from J, leaving 13 bases between. The CDR3 extends over 14 amino acids. The CDR3 protein is CAWTPEQLNQPQHF. CDR3 coding DNA: TGTGCCTGGACCCCGGAACAGCTCAATCAGCCCCAGCATTTT.

The chain recombines TRBV12-3 or TRBV12-4 with TRBJ2-1; TRBD2 matches at 11 bases. V trimming: 4 bases; J trimming: 10 bases; junction bases outside the gene matches: 3. The CDR3 totals 13 residues. The CDR3, as DNA: TGTGCCAGCAGTTCGCGACTAGCGGGGGAGCAGTTCTTC. Protein: CASSSRLAGEQFF.

The chain combines TRBV18 with TRBJ2-7; no firm D call. Germline CDR1 and CDR2: KGHSH and LQKENI. The CDR3 is 14 residues long. V was trimmed by 6 bases and J by 3 bases, leaving 15 bases between them. CDR3 residues: CASSARLSGYEQYF. The CDR3 coding sequence is TGTGCCAGCTCCGCGAGACTCTCCGGCTACGAGCAGTACTTC.

The rearrangement joins TRBV12-3 or TRBV12-4 to TRBJ2-1; D remains ambiguous. Trimming shortened V by 6 bases and J by 6 bases, and 12 bases separated the two germline ends. This CDR3 has 13 amino acids. CDR3: CASRAGVFNEQFF. The CDR3 DNA follows: TGTGCCAGCAGGGCCGGAGTGTTCAATGAGCAGTTCTTC.